The rows below give T cell receptor beta chains drawn from one sample of a study of T cell responses to AZD1222 COVID-19 vaccine. Libraries were prepared by immunoSEQ multiplex PCR; TCRdb keeps only in-frame clonotypes and omits some of them. The data contain 55,000 to 70,000 clones, around nine tenths of them seen just once; the ten biggest clones take up roughly 8%. Sequencing was performed on peripheral blood, taken on day 0 of AZD1222 vaccination. The receptors originated from an adult in good health. The CDR3 runs from the conserved cysteine through the conserved F or W. A D gene is named only where the DNA matches it firmly. The size of a clone is reported for some rows only, either as once, few or many, or as a class for expanded clones.

len	v_gene	j_gene	d_gene	abundance	CDR3aa	CDR3nt
13	TRBV6-5	TRBJ2-2	TRBD1	-	CASTGGNTGELFF	TGTGCCAGCACAGGGGGGAACACCGGGGAGCTGTTTTTT
13	TRBV2	TRBJ2-1	-	-	CASSAVGGNEQFF	TGTGCCAGCAGTGCTGTGGGAGGCAATGAGCAGTTCTTC
17	TRBV27	TRBJ1-5	TRBD1	-	CASSPDRGSYSNQPQHF	TGTGCCAGCAGTCCGGACAGGGGGTCGTATAGCAATCAGCCCCAGCATTTT
13	TRBV6-2/TRBV6-3	TRBJ2-5	-	-	CASSYWVQETQYF	TGTGCCAGCAGTTACTGGGTACAAGAGACCCAGTACTTC
12	TRBV29-1	TRBJ1-2	-	few	CSVEDYGRGYTF	TGCAGCGTTGAAGATTACGGGAGAGGCTACACCTTC
13	TRBV6-1	TRBJ1-3	-	few	CASSESSGNTIYF	TGTGCCAGCAGTGAAAGCTCTGGAAACACCATATATTTT
15	TRBV6-1	TRBJ1-2	-	-	CASSEAGRASYGYTF	TGTGCCAGCAGTGAAGCAGGGAGGGCAAGCTATGGCTACACCTTC
16	TRBV5-1	TRBJ1-2	TRBD1	-	CASSPRTGGDDYGYTF	TGCGCCAGCAGCCCTCGGACAGGGGGCGACGACTATGGCTACACCTTC
16	TRBV4-1	TRBJ1-2	TRBD1	-	CASSQNQQGAYYGYTF	TGCGCCAGCAGCCAAAACCAACAGGGGGCCTACTATGGCTACACCTTC
14	TRBV4-1	TRBJ1-1	-	-	CASSLGSGTGEAFF	TGCGCCAGCAGCCTTGGCTCCGGGACTGGTGAAGCTTTCTTT
12	TRBV30	TRBJ2-7	-	-	CAWSGGIGTLYF	TGTGCCTGGAGCGGGGGGATAGGGACACTTTACTTC
16	TRBV5-1	TRBJ1-3	-	-	CASSLGMEGAGNTIYF	TGCGCCAGCAGCTTGGGCATGGAGGGGGCTGGAAACACCATATATTTT
13	TRBV6-1	TRBJ2-6	-	-	CASTDSGANVLTF	TGTGCCAGCACAGACTCTGGGGCCAACGTCCTGACTTTC
14	TRBV18	TRBJ1-4	-	-	CASSRDTYNEKLFF	TGTGCCAGCTCACGCGACACGTACAATGAAAAACTGTTTTTT
11	TRBV29-1	TRBJ1-2	-	-	CSPRGLKGYTF	TGCAGCCCCAGGGGTTTGAAAGGCTACACCTTC
16	TRBV5-1	TRBJ1-3	TRBD1	-	CASSLPARGPRNTIYF	TGCGCCAGCAGCTTGCCCGCAAGGGGGCCGCGAAACACCATATATTTT
12	TRBV10-1	TRBJ2-2	-	-	CASRGNTGELFF	TGCGCCAGCAGGGGCAACACCGGGGAGCTGTTTTTT
12	TRBV11-2	TRBJ2-7	-	-	CAGNRFSYEQYF	TGTGCCGGCAACAGGTTCTCCTACGAGCAGTACTTC
16	TRBV4-1	TRBJ1-1	TRBD1	-	CASSPPRQGANTEAFF	TGCGCCAGCAGCCCTCCTCGACAGGGAGCGAACACTGAAGCTTTCTTT
14	TRBV27	TRBJ2-1	-	-	CASSSLRSYNEQFF	TGTGCCAGCAGTTCCCTCAGGTCCTACAATGAGCAGTTCTTC
12	TRBV28	TRBJ1-3	-	-	CASTGLGNTIYF	TGTGCCAGCACGGGCCTTGGAAACACCATATATTTT
15	TRBV28	TRBJ1-6	-	-	CASSLGSSYNSPLHF	TGTGCCAGCAGTTTGGGCAGCTCCTATAATTCACCCCTCCACTTT
13	TRBV6-4	TRBJ2-3	-	few	CASSSSGTDTQYF	TGTGCCAGCAGCTCGTCGGGCACAGATACGCAGTATTTT
18	TRBV27	TRBJ2-3	-	-	CASSFRAPGHPSSDTQYF	TGTGCCAGCAGCTTTAGGGCTCCGGGACATCCTAGCTCAGATACGCAGTATTTT
14	TRBV15	TRBJ2-1	TRBD2	-	CATRPREDYNEQFF	TGTGCCACCAGGCCGCGGGAGGACTACAATGAGCAGTTCTTC
12	TRBV28	TRBJ1-2	-	-	CASRSGARGYTF	TGTGCCAGCAGGTCCGGGGCACGGGGCTACACCTTC
15	TRBV7-9	TRBJ2-3	-	once	CASSLARGRTDTQYF	TGTGCCAGCAGCTTAGCTCGCGGACGCACAGATACGCAGTATTTT
17	TRBV5-1	TRBJ2-2	TRBD2	-	CASSSDSGRPRTGELFF	TGCGCCAGCAGCTCTGATAGCGGGAGGCCAAGAACCGGGGAGCTGTTTTTT
12	TRBV7-9	TRBJ1-2	-	-	CASSRERYGYTF	TGTGCCAGCAGCCGGGAGCGCTATGGCTACACCTTC
15	TRBV5-8	TRBJ1-4	TRBD1	once	CASSLRGTGSEKLFF	TGTGCCAGCAGCTTGAGGGGGACAGGAAGTGAAAAACTGTTTTTT